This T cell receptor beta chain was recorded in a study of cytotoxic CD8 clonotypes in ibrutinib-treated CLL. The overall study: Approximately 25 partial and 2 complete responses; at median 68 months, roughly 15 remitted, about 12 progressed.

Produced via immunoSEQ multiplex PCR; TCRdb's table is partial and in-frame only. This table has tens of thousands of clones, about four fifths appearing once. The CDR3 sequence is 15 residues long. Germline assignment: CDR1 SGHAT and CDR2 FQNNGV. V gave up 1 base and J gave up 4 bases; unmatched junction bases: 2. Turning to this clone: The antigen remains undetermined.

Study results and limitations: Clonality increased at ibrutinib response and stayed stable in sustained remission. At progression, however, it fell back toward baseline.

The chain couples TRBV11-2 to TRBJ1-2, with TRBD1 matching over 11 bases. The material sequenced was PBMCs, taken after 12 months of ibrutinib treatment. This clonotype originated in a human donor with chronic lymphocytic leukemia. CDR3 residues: CASSLAGTGGYGYTF. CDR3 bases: TGTGCCAGCAGCTTAGCGGGGACAGGGGGCTATGGCTACACCTTC.